The count of the clone carrying this TCR beta chain is one. Its antigen is undetermined. The method was immunoSEQ multiplex PCR; TCRdb's version includes in-frame clones alone and lacks a portion of them. The sample lists around 150,000 clones; approximately 90% were seen once. The CDR3 extends over 13 amino acids. CDR1 MNHEY and CDR2 SVGAGI come from the germline V gene. V was cut by 5 bases and J by 8 bases, with 15 bases left in between. This specimen comes from a study of T cell responses to AZD1222 COVID-19 vaccine. Study observations and caveats: Epitopes outside B.1.351 and B.1.1.7 mutated regions reportedly drew nearly half of spike TCRs. Spike-specific TCR breadth and depth rose after two AZD1222 doses. Donors were mostly white British, more females; clonal diversity possibly underestimated. No day 14 peak samples; only post-peak repertoires were characterized.

Sequenced material: peripheral blood, taken on day 0 of AZD1222 vaccination. This chain connects TRBV6-5 to TRBJ1-2; D unclear. The receptor comes from an adult in good health. CDR3 DNA sequence: TGTGCCAGCAGTCCCCTTCGGTATGGAGGCTACACCTTC. This sequence encodes CASSPLRYGGYTF.